The 20 T cell receptor beta chains below were found in one sample sequenced in a study of identical twins. TCRdb independently ran MiXCR on the 5' RACE reads; one entry per CDR3 protein. The table includes a few hundred thousand distinct CDR3 sequences, approximately 8.6% detected once. These same records also appear under a second study, on yellow fever vaccine responses in identical twins.

The sample comprised CD8+ T cells sorted from blood. All receptors derive from a woman under 30 in good health.

A few counts support this clonotype. The V and J genes are TRBV30 and TRBJ2-1; weak D call: TRBD1 (8 bases). The CDR3 runs to 15 residues. V lost 7 bases and J lost 1, with 17 bases in between. Germline-derived CDR1 and CDR2 are GTSNPN and SVGIG (reference sequence). The CDR3 protein is CASSGQGGSYNEQFF. The CDR3 DNA reads as TGTGCCTCCTCAGGACAGGGAGGGTCCTACAATGAGCAGTTCTTC.

This clonotype was observed a handful of times. The genes are TRBV27 and TRBJ2-7, with 8 nucleotides matching TRBD1. CDR3 length: 15 amino acids. V shed 3 bases, J shed 4 bases, and the junction held 8 bases outside the gene matches. Germline V lookup: CDR1 MNHEY, CDR2 SMNVEV (reference sequence). The CDR3 DNA sequence: TGTGCCAGCAGTTTGTCGGACAGGGAATTTTACGAGCAGTACTTC. Its protein is CASSLSDREFYEQYF.

The chain couples TRBV5-1 to TRBJ1-2, with 10 bases matching TRBD1. The germline gives CDR1 SGHRS, CDR2 YFSETQ. This CDR3 region has 15 residues. V gave up 4 bases and J gave up 4 bases; unmatched junction bases: 7. In DNA, the CDR3 is TGCGCCAGCAGCCCCGGACAGGGGGAACCCTATGGCTACACCTTC. Translating gives CASSPGQGEPYGYTF.

The table lists this clonotype with many counts. The genes are TRBV12-3 or TRBV12-4 and TRBJ2-5; a possible D gene is TRBD2 (6 bases). Trimming shortened V by 4 bases and J by 5 bases, and 17 bases separated the two germline ends. The CDR3 has 15 amino acids. CDR3 region: CASSYSLGGVETQYF. In DNA form, the CDR3 reads TGTGCCAGCAGTTATAGCTTGGGAGGCGTCGAGACCCAGTACTTC.

The gene calls are TRBV14 and TRBJ2-7; 11 bases map to TRBD1. Germline V gene data show CDR1 as SGHDN and CDR2 as FVKESK. The CDR3 contains 16 residues. V dropped 3 bases and J dropped 2; count of bases not matched to a gene: 6. Here the CDR3 reads CASSHLGTGGAYEQYF. In DNA, the CDR3 is TGTGCCAGCAGCCACCTAGGGACAGGGGGGGCCTACGAGCAGTACTTC.

This clonotype was counted only a few times. The chain combines TRBV3-1 with TRBJ2-1, with 10 bases aligning to TRBD2. Germline CDR1 reads LGHDT; CDR2 reads YNNKEL (reference sequence). Germline trimming cut 2 bases from V and 0 bases from J; bases unmatched to any gene: 7. The CDR3 length is 18 residues. The CDR3 sequence: CASSQPSSGGSSYNEQFF. The CDR3 DNA is TGTGCCAGCAGCCAACCGTCTAGCGGGGGCTCCTCCTACAATGAGCAGTTCTTC.

J is TRBJ2-7 and V is TRBV20-1, with 8 bases matching TRBD2. V gave up 4 bases and J gave up 0 bases; unmatched junction bases: 5. The CDR3 contains 14 residues. Germline CDR1 reads DFQATT; CDR2 reads SNEGSKA (reference sequence). The CDR3 DNA sequence: TGCAGTGCTATCCCGCGGGAGGCCTCCTACGAGCAGTACTTC. This translates into CSAIPREASYEQYF.

A few counts support this clonotype. This sequence joins TRBV24-1 and TRBJ2-3, with TRBD1 as a possible D gene (6 bases). The CDR3 contains 15 residues. Trimming stripped 6 bases from V and 4 bases from J, with 16 bases between. The germline gives CDR1 KGHDR, CDR2 SFDVKD. This CDR3 is CATSSQSEGADTQYF. The CDR3 DNA sequence: TGTGCCACCAGTTCCCAAAGTGAGGGGGCAGATACGCAGTATTTT.

This clonotype came up a few times. The rearrangement links TRBV5-6 to TRBJ2-3; the D gene is possibly TRBD2 (7 bases). Germline lookup yields CDR1 SGHDT and CDR2 YYEEEE. CDR3 length equals 15 residues. V dropped 4 bases and J dropped 5 bases, with 17 bases sitting between them. The CDR3 protein is CASSRGGGARDTQYF. CDR3 DNA sequence: TGTGCCAGCAGCCGTGGTGGGGGGGCCAGAGATACGCAGTATTTT.

This clonotype has a count of ten or more. The CDR3 DNA reads TGTGCCAGCAGCTTAGATCTCCGAATACGTGAGCAGTACTTC. The encoded protein is CASSLDLRIREQYF. The chain uses TRBV11-2 and TRBJ2-7, with D unclear. The CDR3 loop spans 14 amino acids. V was clipped by 0 bases and J by 7 bases, with 13 bases between them. Germline loops: CDR1 SGHAT, CDR2 FQNNGV.

This chain joins TRBV2 and TRBJ1-5; D gene ambiguous. V lost 0 bases and J 5 bases, leaving 11 bases between the germline ends. Germline loops: CDR1 SNHLY, CDR2 FYNNEI. This CDR3 has 15 amino acids. CDR3 nucleotides: TGTGCCAGCAGTGAAGCGCTGGCTCTAGATCAGCCCCAGCATTTT. Translating it yields CASSEALALDQPQHF.

As DNA, the CDR3 is TGCAGTGCTAGGTCGGGGAATGGTGAGGAGACCCAGTACTTC. As protein: CSARSGNGEETQYF. This chain links TRBV20-1 with TRBJ2-5, with D possibly matching TRBD2 (5 bases). This CDR3 spans 14 amino acids. Germline V lookup: CDR1 DFQATT, CDR2 SNEGSKA (reference sequence). The V and J ends lost 3 bases and 5 bases respectively, with 16 bases between them.

This clonotype was counted many times. V gene TRBV28 combines with J gene TRBJ2-2; 13 bases align to TRBD2. The ends lost 5 bases at V and 7 bases at J; junction bases unmatched: 7. The germline gives CDR1 MDHEN, CDR2 SYDVKM. The CDR3 covers 16 residues. CDR3 nucleotides: TGTGCCAGCAGTCCCCGGACTAGCGGGAGCCACGGGGAGCTGTTTTTT. Translating it yields CASSPRTSGSHGELFF.

In regard to this clonotype: The junction shows a germline mismatch at one end, possibly a read error. The rearrangement joins TRBV5-6 to TRBJ2-7; TRBD1 matches at 7 bases. The CDR3 length is 12 residues. Per germline, CDR1 SGHDT and CDR2 YYEEEE. CDR3 sequence (DNA): TGTGCCAGCAGCTCGGACAGGACCCACGTGGGCTTC. Residues: CASSSDRTHVGF.

V is TRBV4-1 and J is TRBJ2-7; 12 bases line up with TRBD2. Trimming removed 3 bases from V and 1 base from J; junction bases left unmatched: 7. This CDR3 comprises 17 residues. The germline V gene has CDR1 MGHRA and CDR2 YSYEKL. This CDR3 is CASSQKLAGGPSYEQYF. The CDR3 DNA reads as TGCGCCAGCAGCCAGAAACTAGCGGGGGGTCCGTCCTACGAGCAGTACTTC.

The chain combines TRBV28 with TRBJ2-7; D may correspond to TRBD1 or TRBD2 (7 bases each). The CDR3 contains 17 residues. The V and J ends lost 4 bases and 3 bases respectively, with 22 bases between them. Per the germline V gene, CDR1 is MDHEN and CDR2 is SYDVKM. CDR3 DNA: TGTGCCAGCAGTTATACTTCTGGAGGGAGGGGGCACTACGAGCAGTACTTC. It yields the protein CASSYTSGGRGHYEQYF.

The sample holds many counts of this clonotype. This chain joins TRBV3-1 and TRBJ2-7, with TRBD1 matching over 10 bases. Per the germline V gene, CDR1 is LGHDT and CDR2 is YNNKEL (reference sequence). J was trimmed by 1 base and V by 0 bases; bases with no gene match: 6. CDR3 length: 17 residues. The DNA for the CDR3 is TGTGCCAGCAGCCAAGATACCGGACAGGGGGGATCCTACGAGCAGTACTTC. Protein sequence: CASSQDTGQGGSYEQYF.

V is TRBV27 and J is TRBJ2-2, with D possibly being TRBD2 (7 bases). Trimming removed 5 bases from V and 2 bases from J, with 18 bases in between. CDR1 is MNHEY and CDR2 is SMNVEV in the germline V gene (reference sequence). This CDR3 region has 17 residues. The CDR3 region is CASSPLRGGLNTGELFF. In DNA form, the CDR3 reads TGTGCCAGCAGTCCTTTGAGAGGGGGACTAAACACCGGGGAGCTGTTTTTT.

The J gene is TRBJ2-7, the V gene TRBV5-1; TRBD1 matches 8 bases. This CDR3 comprises 18 residues. After removal of 1 base from V and 5 bases from J, the junction contained 17 bases not matched to a gene. Per the germline V gene, CDR1 is SGHRS and CDR2 is YFSETQ. The CDR3, as DNA: TGCGCCAGCAGCTTGCATACGGACAGGGTTGATTCGGCTCACGAGCAGTACTTC. It yields the protein CASSLHTDRVDSAHEQYF. Filled out from reference TRBV5-1 and TRBJ2-7, the complete variable domain reads KAGVTQTPRYLIKTRGQQVTLSCSPISGHRSVSWYQQTPGQGLQFLFEYFSETQRNKGNFPGRFSGRQFSNSRSEMNVSTLELGDSALYLCASSLHTDRVDSAHEQYFGPGTRLTVT.

In its sample, this clonotype was seen a few times. CDR3 residues: CSARKWRLAGGAQETQYF. CDR3 nucleotides: TGCAGTGCTAGAAAATGGCGGCTAGCGGGAGGGGCACAAGAGACCCAGTACTTC. This chain links TRBV20-1 with TRBJ2-5; 12 nucleotides match TRBD2. This CDR3 has 18 residues. V was clipped by 2 bases and J by 2 bases; unmatched bases: 12. Germline V CDR1 and CDR2: DFQATT, SNEGSKA (reference sequence).